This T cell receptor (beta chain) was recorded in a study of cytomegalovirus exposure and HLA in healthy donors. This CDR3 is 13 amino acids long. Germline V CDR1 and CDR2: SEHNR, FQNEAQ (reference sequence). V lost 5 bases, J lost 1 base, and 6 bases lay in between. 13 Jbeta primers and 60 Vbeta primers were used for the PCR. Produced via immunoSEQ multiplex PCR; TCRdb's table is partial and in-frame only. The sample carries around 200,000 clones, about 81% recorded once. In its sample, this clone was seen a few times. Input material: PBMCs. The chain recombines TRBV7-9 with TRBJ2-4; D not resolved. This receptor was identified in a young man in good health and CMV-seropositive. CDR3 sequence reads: CASSPPAKNIQYF. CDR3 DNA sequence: TGTGCCAGCAGCCCCCCGGCCAAAAACATTCAGTACTTC.